One and the same sample provided the 10 T cell receptor beta chains below, sequenced in a study of T cell responses to AZD1222 COVID-19 vaccine (dated by TCRdb to the early 2020s). The sample's time point label, in plain terms: baseline before first vaccination. Receptor libraries were prepared by the immunoSEQ multiplex PCR assay. TCRdb holds this immuneACCESS table with in-frame rearrangements only. Some clones are missing; in checked studies, unresolved V genes explain under half, and the rest has no known cause. This sample is represented by some 150,000 clones; roughly 92% of them were singletons. The ten biggest clones cover around 3.6% of the sample. The sequenced sample was peripheral blood, obtained on day 0 of AZD1222 vaccination. All receptors derive from an adult in good health.

J is TRBJ2-5 and V is TRBV24-1; perhaps TRBD1 as D (6 bases). CDR1 KGHDR and CDR2 SFDVKD come from the germline V gene. Between the trimmed V and J ends, which lost 5 bases and 5 bases, there was a span of 17 bases. This CDR3 is 15 amino acids long. The CDR3 DNA follows: TGTGCCACCAGTGCCGGGACAAACCCGGGGGAGACCCAGTACTTC. Translating it yields CATSAGTNPGETQYF.

As DNA, the CDR3 is TGTGCCAGCAGTTTCCCAGGGGCCGAGCAGTACTTC. The encoded protein is CASSFPGAEQYF. The chain employs TRBV27 and TRBJ2-7; maybe TRBD1 (6 bases). V was clipped by 3 bases and J by 6 bases, with 9 bases between them. Germline V gene data show CDR1 as MNHEY and CDR2 as SMNVEV (reference sequence). The CDR3 spans 12 residues.

The gene calls are TRBV7-2 and TRBJ2-7; D is possibly TRBD1 (6 bases). This CDR3 is built from 18 residues. Germline V CDR1 and CDR2: SGHTA, FQGNSA. V was clipped by 0 bases and J by 1 base, with 19 bases between them. This CDR3 reads CASSLAGMGRGGSYEQYF. DNA for the CDR3: TGTGCCAGCAGCTTAGCTGGGATGGGGCGAGGGGGATCCTACGAGCAGTACTTC.

This sequence joins TRBV25-1 and TRBJ2-1, with 11 bases aligning to TRBD2. Germline loops: CDR1 MGHDK, CDR2 SYGVNS. V was pared by 4 bases and J by 4 bases, with 12 bases of the junction left unmatched. The CDR3 is 18 amino acids. The CDR3 sequence is CASSVILGTSGLYNEQFF. CDR3 coding DNA: TGTGCCAGCAGTGTCATCCTGGGGACTAGCGGCTTATACAATGAGCAGTTCTTC.

This sequence joins TRBV11-1 and TRBJ2-2; D is perhaps TRBD1 (6 bases). Germline CDR1 is SGHAT and CDR2 is FQDESV (reference sequence). Between the trimmed V and J ends, which lost 5 bases and 3 bases, there was a span of 10 bases. The length of the CDR3 is 14 residues. CDR3 sequence (DNA): TGTGCCAGCAGCCCGGACAGATACACCGGGGAGCTGTTTTTT. This encodes CASSPDRYTGELFF.

This clone occurred a few times. This chain links TRBV10-1 with TRBJ2-7; TRBD2 matches at 7 bases. Germline CDR1 is WNHNN and CDR2 is SYGVQD (reference sequence). The CDR3 sequence is 11 residues long. Trimming cost V 9 bases and J 6 bases; bases outside gene matches: 5. DNA for the CDR3: TGCGCCAGGCGGGAGTCTTGCGAGCAGTACTTC. This sequence encodes CARRESCEQYF.

The chain recombines TRBV7-2 with TRBJ2-7, with TRBD2 as a possible D gene (5 bases). Trimming cost V 5 bases and J 5 bases, with 13 bases left between them. The CDR3 loop spans 13 amino acids. CDR1 is SGHTA and CDR2 is FQGNSA in the germline V gene. CDR3 in DNA: TGTGCCAGCAGCCCCCCTTTCGGGAACGAGCAGTACTTC. This sequence encodes CASSPPFGNEQYF.

V usage is TRBV7-9 and J usage is TRBJ1-5; D is undetermined. CDR3 length: 15 amino acids. The V gene's germline CDR1 is SEHNR and CDR2 FQNEAQ (reference sequence). Trimming took off 6 bases at V and 5 bases at J, with 17 bases between the two ends. CDR3 coding DNA: TGTGCCAGCAGAGCGAAAGGTTTTGGCGATCAGCCCCAGCATTTT. Translation gives CASRAKGFGDQPQHF.

The chain combines TRBV6-5 with TRBJ2-5; 10 bases agree with TRBD2. CDR3 length: 15 residues. Germline CDR1 MNHEY, CDR2 SVGAGI. The junction had 7 bases not matched to a gene; V was cut back by 6 bases and J by 3 bases. Here the CDR3 reads CASRAVGLAEETQYF. CDR3 in DNA: TGTGCCAGCAGGGCTGTCGGACTAGCGGAAGAGACCCAGTACTTC.

The rearrangement links TRBV10-3 to TRBJ2-7; 10 nucleotides line up with TRBD1. The V segment lost 6 bases and the J segment 2 bases; nucleotides outside the gene matches: 7. CDR1 is ENHRY and CDR2 is SYGVKD in the germline V gene. CDR3 length equals 15 residues. CDR3 in DNA: TGTGCCATCAGATCGGACAGGGGGGGGACCTACGAGCAGTACTTC. Its protein is CAIRSDRGGTYEQYF.